A selection of T cell receptor beta chains follows, all from one sample in a study of blood T cell repertoires in COVID-19. Profiled with immunoSEQ multiplex PCR; TCRdb holds only in-frame clones, not every one. Among about 80,000 clones listed, roughly four fifths were seen once. Specimen: peripheral blood. Every receptor here comes from a human donor in a cohort sampled during active COVID-19. Each CDR3 is given with its conserved first and last residue. A D gene is named only where the DNA matches it firmly. For some rows the clone size is stated as once, few or many, or as a class when expanded; others skip it.

TRBJ1-2	TRBV18	NA	NA	TGTGCCAGCTCACCACCGGACAAAGCCTCCTATGGCTACACCTTC	CASSPPDKASYGYTF
TRBJ1-2	TRBV6-5	TRBD1	NA	TGTGCCAGCAGTTACGAGCGACAGGGGGCGGGTGGCTACACCTTC	CASSYERQGAGGYTF
TRBJ1-1	TRBV12-3/TRBV12-4	NA	once	TGTGCCAGCAGTACAGGGTACACTGAAGCTTTCTTT	CASSTGYTEAFF
TRBJ1-1	TRBV28	TRBD1	NA	TGTGCCAGCAGTTTAGTTCCCGGACAGGGGAACACTGAAGCTTTCTTT	CASSLVPGQGNTEAFF
TRBJ1-1	TRBV6-5	NA	NA	TGTGCCAGCAGTCACCGACAGGCCGCCGACACTGAAGCTTTCTTT	CASSHRQAADTEAFF
TRBJ1-2	TRBV27	NA	NA	TGTGCCAGCAGTCTCGCAGGGTATGGCTACACCTTC	CASSLAGYGYTF
TRBJ2-7	TRBV28	NA	few	TGTGCCAGCAGAAACGTCGGGGTCCCTCGGTACGAGCAGTACTTC	CASRNVGVPRYEQYF
TRBJ2-7	TRBV5-5	TRBD1	NA	TGTGCCAGCAGCTTGGGACCCCACGGGACAGGGGGAGAGCAGTACTTC	CASSLGPHGTGGEQYF
TRBJ1-1	TRBV29-1	TRBD1	NA	TGCAGCGCAATTCAACAGGGGTTAGACACTGAAGCTTTCTTT	CSAIQQGLDTEAFF
TRBJ1-1	TRBV9	NA	few	TGTGCCAGCAGCGTAGACGGATTCGAGGGTACTGAAGCTTTCTTT	CASSVDGFEGTEAFF
TRBJ2-5	TRBV4-1	NA	NA	TGCGCCAGCAGCCAAGCCGGGACACCGAGGGGAGAGACCCAGTACTTC	CASSQAGTPRGETQYF
TRBJ2-7	TRBV11-2	NA	NA	TGTGCCAGCAGCTTAGGCAGGCAGGACGAGCAGTACTTC	CASSLGRQDEQYF
TRBJ1-5	TRBV3-1/TRBV3-2	NA	NA	TGTGCCAGCAGTCAGGGGTACAATCAGCCCCAGCATTTT	CASSQGYNQPQHF
TRBJ1-2	TRBV18	NA	NA	TGTGCCAGCTCACCCCAAACCGGGAAATCTTCTAGCTATGGCTACACCTTC	CASSPQTGKSSSYGYTF
TRBJ1-4	TRBV2	NA	NA	TGTGCCAGCAGTAGGGACTTGAATGAAAAACTGTTTTTT	CASSRDLNEKLFF
TRBJ2-3	TRBV29-1	NA	NA	TGCAGCGTTGGGGGCAGCGCCGTCGGAGATACGCAGTATTTT	CSVGGSAVGDTQYF
TRBJ2-7	TRBV5-1	NA	NA	TGCGCCAGCAGCTTGGCCTGGAGGGGTAACGAGCAGTACTTC	CASSLAWRGNEQYF
TRBJ1-2	TRBV4-2	NA	NA	TGTGCCAGCAGCCAACGGGACCGGGGGAGCTACACCTTC	CASSQRDRGSYTF
TRBJ2-1	TRBV10-1	TRBD2	NA	TGCGCCAGCAGTGAGCCCAGACTAGCGGGGCACAATGAGCAGTTCTTC	CASSEPRLAGHNEQFF
TRBJ2-7	TRBV6-5	TRBD2	NA	TGTGCCAGCGCATTGGGCGGGGGAGACGAGCAGTACTTC	CASALGGGDEQYF
TRBJ1-2	TRBV19	NA	NA	TGTGCCAGTAGTATAGGGGTCGGGAGAAAAGCTAACTATGGCTACACCTTC	CASSIGVGRKANYGYTF
TRBJ2-7	TRBV19	NA	NA	TGTGCCAGTAGAGGGACACCTTCCTACGAGCAGTACTTC	CASRGTPSYEQYF
TRBJ2-3	TRBV28	TRBD2	NA	TGTGCCAGCGGAATAGCGGGGAGCACAGATACGCAGTATTTT	CASGIAGSTDTQYF
TRBJ1-1	TRBV9	NA	NA	TGTGCCAGCAGCGTTGGCAGGGCGAACACTGAAGCTTTCTTT	CASSVGRANTEAFF
TRBJ1-1	TRBV4-2	NA	few	TGTGCCAGCAGTAACGGACAGCTGAACACTGAAGCTTTCTTT	CASSNGQLNTEAFF
TRBJ2-7	TRBV7-9	TRBD1	few	TGTGCCAGCAGCTTCGGGGGACAGGGCTCCTACGAGCAGTACTTC	CASSFGGQGSYEQYF
TRBJ1-2	TRBV6-6	NA	NA	TGTGCCAGCAGTGAGAGAAGATATGGCTACACCTTC	CASSERRYGYTF
TRBJ2-1	TRBV29-1	TRBD2	NA	TGCAGCTCCAGCGGGGGGGCCTACAATGAGCAGTTCTTC	CSSSGGAYNEQFF
TRBJ1-1	TRBV5-8	NA	NA	TGTGCCAGCAGCCTGTTAATGAACACTGAAGCTTTCTTT	CASSLLMNTEAFF
TRBJ2-1	TRBV5-1	TRBD2	NA	TGCGCCAGCAGCCCCCGAGGACTAGCGGGGGGATCGTACAATGAGCAGTTCTTC	CASSPRGLAGGSYNEQFF
TRBJ1-2	TRBV29-1	TRBD1	NA	TGCAGCGCTGGACAGGGGGCCAACTATGGCTACACCTTC	CSAGQGANYGYTF
TRBJ1-3	TRBV28	NA	NA	TGTGCCAGCAGTTTACAGACAGACACTGGAAACACCATATATTTT	CASSLQTDTGNTIYF